This passage covers 20 T cell receptor beta chains from one sample sequenced in a study of blood T cell repertoires in COVID-19. TCRdb's copy holds only in-frame clones and misses some; the assay was immunoSEQ multiplex PCR. The sample includes about 310,000 clones, approximately 91% seen only once; the top ten take over 9%. Sequencing was performed on PBMCs or T cells enriched from blood (not recorded which). These receptors were collected from a woman between 40 and 50 years old who had recovered from COVID-19.

This rearrangement joins TRBV15 to TRBJ2-1; D might be TRBD2 (5 bases). This CDR3 is built from 18 residues. The germline V gene has CDR1 LNHNV and CDR2 YYDKDF (reference sequence). V dropped 5 bases and J dropped 4 bases, with 24 bases sitting between them. DNA for the CDR3: TGTGCCACCAGCCCGAAAGCGGTCTTGTCGGATTCATACAATGAGCAGTTCTTC. It is translated as CATSPKAVLSDSYNEQFF.

The gene calls are TRBV7-9 and TRBJ1-1; possible D gene TRBD1, 6 bases. Trimming shortened V by 5 bases and J by 3 bases, and 7 bases separated the two germline ends. CDR1 is SEHNR, CDR2 FQNEAQ, per germline (reference sequence). CDR3 length: 12 amino acids. CDR3 DNA: TGTGCCAGCAGCACAGGGTACACTGAAGCTTTCTTT. This encodes CASSTGYTEAFF.

The chain recombines TRBV27 with TRBJ2-7; 10 positions match TRBD1. Germline V gene lookup returns CDR1 MNHEY and CDR2 SMNVEV (reference sequence). The CDR3 spans 15 residues. The J segment lost 0 bases and the V segment lost 4 bases, leaving 3 bases of the junction unmatched. The CDR3 region has the DNA TGTGCCAGCAGTTCGGGACAGGGGAGCTCCTACGAGCAGTACTTC. Translation: CASSSGQGSSYEQYF.

This sequence joins TRBV27 and TRBJ1-2, with D perhaps TRBD1 (5 bases). The CDR3 has 14 amino acids. Deletions cut 0 bases from V and 4 bases from J, with 9 bases between. Germline-derived CDR1 and CDR2 are MNHEY and SMNVEV (reference sequence). The CDR3 DNA reads TGTGCCAGCAGTTTATCGGGGGGGGGCTATGGCTACACCTTC. Translated: CASSLSGGGYGYTF.

The V and J genes are TRBV28 and TRBJ2-1, with D unresolved. The V gene lost 3 bases and the J gene lost 8 bases, with 11 bases spanning the gap. The CDR3 loop spans 13 amino acids. Germline V gene sequence: CDR1 MDHEN, CDR2 SYDVKM. CDR3 amino acids: CASSFPPFDEQFF. The DNA for the CDR3 is TGTGCCAGCAGTTTTCCCCCGTTCGATGAGCAGTTCTTC.

The J gene is TRBJ2-5, the V gene TRBV30; TRBD2 matches at 7 bases. Germline V gene sequence: CDR1 GTSNPN, CDR2 SVGIG (reference sequence). With 0 bases clipped from V and 6 bases from J, the junction kept 4 bases outside the gene matches. This CDR3 region has 13 residues. CDR3 sequence reads: CAWSVWGGKTQYF. The CDR3 region has the DNA TGTGCCTGGAGTGTATGGGGGGGGAAGACCCAGTACTTC.

The CDR3 coding sequence is TGTGCCAGTAGTATAGACGGGGGGTCAGGGGAGACCCAGTACTTC. Its translation: CASSIDGGSGETQYF. The chain employs TRBV19 and TRBJ2-5; 7 positions match TRBD2. The CDR3 spans 15 residues. The V gene end was trimmed by 0 bases and the J gene end by 5 bases; junction bases not matched to a gene: 6. The V gene's germline CDR1 is LNHDA and CDR2 SQIVND (reference sequence).

The rearrangement links TRBV5-4 to TRBJ2-7, with D possibly TRBD1 on 6 matching bases. The CDR3 covers 14 residues. Germline V gene sequence: CDR1 SGHNT, CDR2 YYREEE (reference sequence). Trimming shortened V by 0 bases and J by 9 bases, and 16 bases separated the two germline ends. CDR3 nucleotides: TGTGCCAGCAGCTTGGCTGGACAGCCTACGAGGCAGTACTTC. It specifies CASSLAGQPTRQYF.

The chain employs TRBV9 and TRBJ2-7; D perhaps matches TRBD2 (6 bases). CDR1 and CDR2 from the germline V gene are SGDLS and YYNGEE. V was cut by 0 bases and J by 3 bases, with 13 bases left in between. The CDR3 sequence is 15 residues long. The CDR3 sequence: CASSVDPSAYYEQYF. The CDR3 coding sequence is TGTGCCAGCAGCGTAGACCCTAGCGCGTACTACGAGCAGTACTTC.

The genes are TRBV7-9 and TRBJ1-2, with 7 bases lining up with TRBD1. This CDR3 has 14 residues. Germline V gene lookup returns CDR1 SEHNR and CDR2 FQNEAQ (reference sequence). Trimming removed 2 bases from V and 4 bases from J; junction bases left unmatched: 4. The DNA for the CDR3 is TGTGCCAGCAGCTTATCAGGGGGACGCTATGGCTACACCTTC. Translated, it gives CASSLSGGRYGYTF.

The J gene is TRBJ1-2, the V gene TRBV19; the D is unclear. CDR3 size: 17 residues. Trimming took 0 bases from V and 8 from J, leaving 22 bases between them. Germline CDR1 and CDR2: LNHDA and SQIVND (reference sequence). Written as DNA, the CDR3 is TGTGCCAGTAGTATAGATCATAAAGGAGGCCTAACTGGGGGCTACACCTTC. Protein: CASSIDHKGGLTGGYTF.

V gene TRBV28 combines with J gene TRBJ1-1, with D unclear. Germline V lookup: CDR1 MDHEN, CDR2 SYDVKM. The CDR3 has 18 residues. V was cut by 10 bases and J by 3 bases, with 30 bases left in between. Here the CDR3 DNA reads TGTGCCACCTCACTAGCCAAACGCCTAGATAGGTCGGACACTGAAGCTTTCTTT. Its protein product is CATSLAKRLDRSDTEAFF.

The chain combines TRBV28 with TRBJ2-1; weak D call: TRBD1 (6 bases). The V gene's germline CDR1 is MDHEN and CDR2 SYDVKM. The CDR3 consists of 13 residues. Trimming stripped 6 bases from V and 5 bases from J, with 11 bases between. CDR3 residues: CASRSDRHNEQFF. In nucleotides, the CDR3 is TGTGCCAGCAGATCCGACAGGCACAATGAGCAGTTCTTC.

The rearrangement joins TRBV30 to TRBJ2-1; maybe TRBD2 (7 bases). The CDR3 runs to 13 residues. Germline CDR1 GTSNPN, CDR2 SVGIG (reference sequence). Between the trimmed V and J ends, which lost 2 bases and 9 bases, there was a span of 14 bases. Here the CDR3 DNA reads TGTGCCTGGAGTTCCGGGGGGCTTTTTGAGCAGTTCTTC. Translation: CAWSSGGLFEQFF.

As to this clone: One end of the junction varies from germline; a read error may be responsible. The chain uses TRBV6-1 and TRBJ2-7, with 10 nucleotides matching TRBD1. The CDR3 is made up of 15 amino acids. CDR1 MNHNS and CDR2 SASEGT come from the germline V gene. The DNA for the CDR3 is TGTGCCAGCAGGGAAGGGACAGGGGTTTCCTACGAGCAGTACTTC. Its protein product is CASREGTGVSYEQYF.

The V call is TRBV9, the J call TRBJ2-2; TRBD2 agrees at 13 bases. Germline values: CDR1 SGDLS, CDR2 YYNGEE. CDR3 size: 18 residues. The ends lost 0 bases at V and 2 bases at J; junction bases unmatched: 4. For the CDR3, the DNA is TGTGCCAGCAGCGTAGAACTAGCGGGGGGGCCTAACACCGGGGAGCTGTTTTTT. It specifies CASSVELAGGPNTGELFF.

The gene calls are TRBV7-2 and TRBJ2-7; TRBD2 matches 12 bases. J gave up 0 bases and V 4 bases, and 10 bases lay outside the gene matches. From germline, CDR1 is SGHTA and CDR2 FQGNSA. The CDR3 runs 18 residues. CDR3 nucleotides: TGTGCCAGCAGCTCTTTCCGACTAGCGGGGGATAGCTCCTACGAGCAGTACTTC. This codes for CASSSFRLAGDSSYEQYF.

The J gene is TRBJ2-4, the V gene TRBV11-2, with D uncertain. V dropped 2 bases and J dropped 0 bases, with 5 bases sitting between them. Germline V gene data show CDR1 as SGHAT and CDR2 as FQNNGV. CDR3 length equals 14 residues. In DNA form, the CDR3 reads TGTGCCAGCAGCTTATTATTAGCCAAAAACATTCAGTACTTC. Protein product: CASSLLLAKNIQYF.

The gene calls are TRBV7-3 and TRBJ2-7; 10 positions match TRBD1. This CDR3 has 16 amino acids. Germline-derived CDR1 and CDR2 are SGHTA and FQGTGA. V lost 5 bases to trimming and J lost 3 bases; unmatched junction nucleotides: 10. The CDR3 here is CASSLHSGTGDYEQYF. CDR3 DNA sequence: TGTGCCAGCAGCCTCCATTCCGGGACAGGGGACTACGAGCAGTACTTC.

The V and J genes are TRBV7-2 and TRBJ1-1; TRBD1 agrees at 8 bases. Germline CDR1 is SGHTA and CDR2 is FQGNSA. The J segment lost 2 bases and the V segment lost 1 base, leaving 9 bases of the junction unmatched. This CDR3 comprises 17 residues. The CDR3 nucleotides are TGTGCCAGCAGCTTAGACAGGGGGGGCGGATTCAACACTGAAGCTTTCTTT. It specifies CASSLDRGGGFNTEAFF.